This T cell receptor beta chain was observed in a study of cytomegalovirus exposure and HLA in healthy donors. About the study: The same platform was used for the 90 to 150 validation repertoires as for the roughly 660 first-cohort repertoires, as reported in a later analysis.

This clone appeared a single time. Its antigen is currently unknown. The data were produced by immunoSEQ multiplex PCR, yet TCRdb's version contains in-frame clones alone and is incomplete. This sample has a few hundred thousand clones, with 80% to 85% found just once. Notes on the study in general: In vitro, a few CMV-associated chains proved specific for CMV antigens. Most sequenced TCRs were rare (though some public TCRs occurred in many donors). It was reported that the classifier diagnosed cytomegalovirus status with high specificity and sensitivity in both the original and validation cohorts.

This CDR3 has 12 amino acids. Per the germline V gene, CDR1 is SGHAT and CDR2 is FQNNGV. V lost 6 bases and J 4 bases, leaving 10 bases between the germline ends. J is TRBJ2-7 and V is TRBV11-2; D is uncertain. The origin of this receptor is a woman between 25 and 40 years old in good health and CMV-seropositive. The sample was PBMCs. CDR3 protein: CASRSTAYEQYF. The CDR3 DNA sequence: TGTGCCAGCAGATCTACAGCTTACGAGCAGTACTTC.